This TCR beta chain is drawn from a study of blood T cell repertoires in COVID-19. About the study: Sites across the United States, Italy and Spain contributed samples from acute and convalescent COVID-19. PBMCs, B-cell-depleted T cells, or T cells provided the cDNA or gDNA that made up the material.

The method was immunoSEQ multiplex PCR; TCRdb's version includes in-frame clones alone and lacks a portion of them. The sample comprises about 26,000 clones, roughly 88% of which are singletons, and 6% to 9.5% rests with the top ten. The CDR3 runs to 14 residues. J gave up 4 bases and V 4 bases, and 6 bases lay outside the gene matches. The germline V gene has CDR1 LGHDT and CDR2 YNNKEL (reference sequence). J is TRBJ1-2 and V is TRBV3-1 (or the pseudogene TRBV3-2), with TRBD1 matching over 7 bases. Sequenced sample: peripheral blood. The source of this sequence is a human donor in a cohort sampled during active COVID-19. The CDR3 DNA sequence: TGTGCCAGCAGCCCCCAGTCAGGGGGCTATGGCTACACCTTC. It encodes CASSPQSGGYGYTF.